Here is one TCR beta chain with its context. Its antigen is undetermined. Treatment described: oral pan-JAK inhibitor, 5-10 mg twice daily. This specimen belongs to a study of CD8+ T cells in alopecia areata. The wider study: Tofacitinib lasted 6 to 18 months, then 6 months off drug.

General study findings and limits: Among the top 100, expanded CD8+ clones, as well as scalp clonality, were significantly decreased by tofacitinib. Many of the expanded lesional clones endured in scalp and blood while on tofacitinib.

Extraction and reverse transcription of RNA yielded cDNA as the sequencing template. Clones were read by immunoSEQ multiplex PCR, and TCRdb kept only the in-frame ones, dropping some. The table shows about 290,000 clones, with more than 45% occurring only once. This specimen was CD4+ T cells sorted from blood, taken at week 24, from a patient treated with tofacitinib. This TCR derives from a human donor with alopecia areata.

CDR3 residues: CATQSGYSYNEQFF. CDR3 nucleotide sequence: TGTGCCACGCAGTCAGGGTACTCCTACAATGAGCAGTTCTTC. This chain connects TRBV15 to TRBJ2-1; weak D call: TRBD1 (5 bases). The CDR3 totals 14 residues. The ends were cut back, 9 bases at V and 0 bases at J, with 12 bases in the middle. Germline V gene data show CDR1 as LNHNV and CDR2 as YYDKDF (reference sequence). Drawing the rest from reference TRBV15 and TRBJ2-1, the complete variable domain is DAMVIQNPRYQVTQFGKPVTLSCSQTLNHNVMYWYQQKSSQAPKLLFHYYDKDFNNEADTPDNFQSRRPNTSFCFLDIRSPGLGDTAMYLCATQSGYSYNEQFFGPGTRLTVL.